This T cell receptor beta chain was recorded in a study of T cells after yellow fever vaccination. Overall study results and limits: At approximately 96% for CD4 and around 91% for CD8, most primary-vaccination clones showed up again after the booster. One caveat is that FACS-sorted repertoires could contain abundant clonotypes contaminating from the bulk population.

As regards this clonotype: Its target is unknown.

CDR3 length equals 15 residues. The ends were cut back, 2 bases at V and 0 bases at J, with 8 bases in the middle. Germline lookup yields CDR1 SGHRS and CDR2 YFSETQ. Template switching by 5'RACE produced TCR cDNA, adding a universal primer site and UMIs. MiXCR, applied by TCRdb to the 5' RACE reads, yields one record per CDR3 protein. The sample includes under 600,000 distinct CDR3 sequences, 21% of them seen just once. The TCR was taken from a man between 18 and 35 years old who received the YFV17D yellow fever vaccine. V usage is TRBV5-1 and J usage is TRBJ2-2; no clear D gene. This specimen was PBMCs, taken roughly 20 days after the first yellow fever vaccination. In nucleotides, the CDR3 is TGCGCCAGCAGCTTACAGTTCGCGAACACCGGGGAGCTGTTTTTT. Translation: CASSLQFANTGELFF.